These 22 T cell receptor beta chains were all obtained from the same sample, sequenced in a study of radiotherapy plus CTLA-4 blockade in lung cancer. Sequencing was performed with immunoSEQ multiplex PCR; in TCRdb, only in-frame clones are kept and a portion is missing. Among roughly 130,000 clones listed, approximately 90% were seen once. The sequences come from peripheral blood, collected from a patient treated with radiotherapy plus ipilimumab. All receptors come from a human donor with non-small cell lung cancer that progressed on radiotherapy plus ipilimumab.

The chain has TRBV4-2 and TRBJ1-4, with D unclear. The CDR3 is 16 amino acids. Germline V gene lookup returns CDR1 LGHNA and CDR2 YNFKEQ. Trimming took off 0 bases at V and 0 bases at J, with 8 bases between the two ends. The CDR3 nucleotides are TGTGCCAGCAGCCAAGAATTCCTCGCAACTAATGAAAAACTGTTTTTT. This encodes CASSQEFLATNEKLFF.

V and J are TRBV18 and TRBJ1-2; 7 bases map to TRBD1. CDR3 length equals 13 residues. Germline lookup yields CDR1 KGHSH and CDR2 LQKENI. V was pared by 2 bases and J by 7 bases, with 4 bases of the junction left unmatched. The CDR3 nucleotides are TGTGCCAGCTCACCAGAAGGGGGCCTTGGCTACACCTTC. Translated: CASSPEGGLGYTF. Supplemented by reference TRBV18 and TRBJ1-2, the full variable domain reads NAGVMQNPRHLVRRRGQEARLRCSPMKGHSHVYWYRQLPEEGLKFMVYLQKENIIDESGMPKERFSAEFPKEGPSILRIQQVVRGDSAAYFCASSPEGGLGYTFGSGTRLTVV.

The J gene is TRBJ2-7, the V gene TRBV6-1, with D perhaps TRBD1 or TRBD2 (5 bases each). Germline V gene sequence: CDR1 MNHNS, CDR2 SASEGT. The CDR3 sequence is 14 residues long. V dropped 3 bases and J dropped 5 bases, with 14 bases sitting between them. CDR3 sequence reads: CASSEGPASDEQYF. In DNA form, the CDR3 reads TGTGCCAGCAGTGAGGGACCTGCCTCGGACGAGCAGTACTTC.

The chain employs TRBV2 and TRBJ2-2, with D hard to call. V gave up 5 bases and J gave up 6 bases, with 16 bases separating them. The CDR3 runs to 15 residues. Germline V lookup: CDR1 SNHLY, CDR2 FYNNEI. This chain's CDR3 is CASSPFSSAPGELFF. DNA for the CDR3: TGTGCCAGCAGTCCCTTTAGCAGTGCCCCCGGGGAGCTGTTTTTT. Drawing the rest from reference TRBV2 and TRBJ2-2, the complete variable domain is EPEVTQTPSHQVTQMGQEVILRCVPISNHLYFYWYRQILGQKVEFLVSFYNNEISEKSEIFDDQFSVERPDGSNFTLKIRSTKLEDSAMYFCASSPFSSAPGELFFGEGSRLTVL.

The chain links TRBV29-1 to TRBJ1-2, with TRBD1 matching over 10 bases. V was pared by 7 bases and J by 6 bases, with 8 bases of the junction left unmatched. CDR1 is SQVTM and CDR2 is ANQGSEA in the germline V gene. CDR3 length equals 13 residues. As DNA, the CDR3 is TGCAGCGCTACGGGACAGGGGACAGATGGCTACACCTTC. It codes for CSATGQGTDGYTF. Full variable domain (outside the CDR3, taken from reference TRBV29-1 and TRBJ1-2): SAVISQKPSRDICQRGTSLTIQCQVDSQVTMMFWYRQQPGQSLTLIATANQGSEATYESGFVIDKFPISRPNLTFSTLTVSNMSPEDSSIYLCSATGQGTDGYTFGSGTRLTVV.

The rearrangement uses TRBV18 and TRBJ2-6; D is uncertain. Germline V gives CDR1 KGHSH, CDR2 LQKENI. V was trimmed by 0 bases and J by 0 bases, leaving 3 bases between them. CDR3 length: 15 amino acids. Here the CDR3 reads CASSPPSSGANVLTF. CDR3 in DNA: TGTGCCAGCTCACCACCCTCCTCTGGGGCCAACGTCCTGACTTTC.

J is TRBJ2-1 and V is TRBV4-1, with 7 bases aligning to TRBD1. CDR1 and CDR2 (germline): MGHRA, YSYEKL. V lost 0 bases and J lost 7; bases outside the gene matches: 9. The CDR3 has 16 amino acids. Here the CDR3 reads CASSQDGTARGNEQFF. The CDR3 DNA reads TGCGCCAGCAGCCAAGATGGGACAGCCCGAGGGAATGAGCAGTTCTTC.

V gene TRBV25-1 combines with J gene TRBJ2-1; D may be TRBD1 (6 bases). Germline CDR1 is MGHDK and CDR2 is SYGVNS. The CDR3 spans 15 residues. CDR3 protein: CLQGLVGIRGNEQFF. The CDR3, as DNA: TGTCTACAGGGTTTGGTAGGAATTAGGGGCAATGAGCAGTTCTTC.

The chain uses TRBV15 and TRBJ1-1; the D gene is possibly TRBD1 (5 bases). The germline V gene encodes CDR1 LNHNV and CDR2 YYDKDF (reference sequence). This CDR3 region has 13 residues. The ends were cut back, 3 bases at V and 4 bases at J, with 9 bases in the middle. The CDR3 here is CATSRQGRTEAFF. CDR3 DNA sequence: TGTGCCACCAGCAGGCAGGGTCGCACTGAAGCTTTCTTT.

The V gene is TRBV4-1, the J gene TRBJ2-1; TRBD2 aligns across 9 bases. CDR3 size: 18 residues. CDR1 and CDR2 from the germline V gene are MGHRA and YSYEKL. After removal of 4 bases from V and 8 bases from J, the junction contained 18 bases not matched to a gene. DNA for the CDR3: TGCGCCAGCAGCCTGGCCAATTCCGGCGGGAGGGGCTCCGATGAGCAGTTCTTC. This encodes CASSLANSGGRGSDEQFF.

The V gene is TRBV7-9, the J gene TRBJ2-5; no clear D gene. The CDR3 covers 13 residues. The germline V gene encodes CDR1 SEHNR and CDR2 FQNEAQ (reference sequence). Trimming removed 5 bases from V and 2 bases from J, with 9 bases in between. CDR3 in DNA: TGTGCCAGCAGCGCCCTAGAGCAAGAGACCCAGTACTTC. Its translation: CASSALEQETQYF. Full variable domain (outside the CDR3, taken from reference TRBV7-9 and TRBJ2-5): DTGVSQNPRHKITKRGQNVTFRCDPISEHNRLYWYRQTLGQGPEFLTYFQNEAQLEKSRLLSDRFSAERPKGSFSTLEIQRTEQGDSAMYLCASSALEQETQYFGPGTRLLVL.

This clone has a handful of counts. J is TRBJ2-5 and V is TRBV5-4; 9 nucleotides match TRBD2. The germline V gene encodes CDR1 SGHNT and CDR2 YYREEE (reference sequence). Trimming at V came to 3 bases and at J to 3 bases, leaving 3 bases not matched to a gene. The CDR3 contains 14 residues. CDR3 in DNA: TGTGCCAGCAGCTCGCGACTAGCGGAAGAGACCCAGTACTTC. Amino acid sequence: CASSSRLAEETQYF.

This chain uses TRBV5-4 with TRBJ2-7; 11 bases are shared with TRBD2. After removal of 0 bases from V and 0 bases from J, the junction contained 2 bases not matched to a gene. Per germline, CDR1 SGHNT and CDR2 YYREEE (reference sequence). The CDR3 totals 16 residues. The CDR3 DNA is TGTGCCAGCAGCTTGGGACTAGCGGGAATCTCCTACGAGCAGTACTTC. Translated: CASSLGLAGISYEQYF.

The J gene is TRBJ2-5, the V gene TRBV7-9, with D possibly matching TRBD1 (5 bases). V lost 3 bases, J lost 5 bases, and 10 bases lay in between. Germline V CDR1 and CDR2: SEHNR, FQNEAQ (reference sequence). This CDR3 spans 13 amino acids. The CDR3, as DNA: TGTGCCAGCAGCTTGGCAGGGCCGGAGACCCAGTACTTC. Its translation: CASSLAGPETQYF.

This rearrangement joins TRBV6-5 to TRBJ2-7; 10 nucleotides align to TRBD1. The CDR3 has 15 amino acids. The germline gives CDR1 MNHEY, CDR2 SVGAGI. J lost 4 bases, V lost 2 bases, and 5 bases had no gene match. DNA for the CDR3: TGTGCCAGCAGTTACCGAGGACAGGGGGGGTACGAGCAGTACTTC. Its protein is CASSYRGQGGYEQYF.

The chain has TRBV29-1 and TRBJ1-5; 10 nucleotides align to TRBD1. This CDR3 is built from 15 residues. Germline V gene data show CDR1 as SQVTM and CDR2 as ANQGSEA. V dropped 3 bases and J dropped 1; count of bases not matched to a gene: 3. This chain's CDR3 is CSVETGQGSNQPQHF. In DNA form, the CDR3 reads TGCAGCGTTGAGACGGGACAGGGGAGCAATCAGCCCCAGCATTTT.

The chain has TRBV29-1 and TRBJ1-1; D is perhaps TRBD1 (6 bases). Germline CDR1 is SQVTM and CDR2 is ANQGSEA. The CDR3 sequence is 14 residues long. With 0 bases removed from V and 1 base from J, the gap between germline ends came to 9 bases. Here the CDR3 reads CSVEEWGANTEAFF. Written as DNA, the CDR3 is TGCAGCGTTGAAGAGTGGGGGGCGAACACTGAAGCTTTCTTT.

The V call is TRBV5-1, the J call TRBJ2-5, with 7 positions matching TRBD2. The V gene end was trimmed by 4 bases and the J gene end by 7 bases; junction bases not matched to a gene: 10. There are 14 residues in the CDR3. CDR1 is SGHRS and CDR2 is YFSETQ in the germline V gene. For the CDR3, the DNA is TGCGCCAGCAGCAGGACTAGTACCCCGGGGACCCAGTACTTC. It encodes CASSRTSTPGTQYF.

The genes are TRBV6-1 and TRBJ2-7; D perhaps matches TRBD2 (6 bases). The V end was cut by 6 bases, the J end by 6 bases, with 18 bases between. This CDR3 spans 14 amino acids. Germline values: CDR1 MNHNS, CDR2 SASEGT. The DNA for the CDR3 is TGTGCCAGCAGCCCGGGAACTAGCACCAGCGAGCAGTACTTC. It yields the protein CASSPGTSTSEQYF.

This clone was seen a single time. The V and J genes are TRBV5-1 and TRBJ2-3; no clear D gene. Germline assignment: CDR1 SGHRS and CDR2 YFSETQ. The CDR3 spans 13 residues. Trimming removed 5 bases from V and 2 bases from J, with 9 bases in between. For the CDR3, the DNA is TGCGCCAGCAGGGACGGTGTCACAGATACGCAGTATTTT. It yields the protein CASRDGVTDTQYF.

The chain employs TRBV27 and TRBJ1-3; D is ambiguous. Germline lookup yields CDR1 MNHEY and CDR2 SMNVEV (reference sequence). CDR3 length: 17 residues. V was clipped by 5 bases and J by 0 bases, with 17 bases between them. CDR3 in amino acids: CASSPAGLTNSGNTIYF. CDR3 bases: TGTGCCAGCAGTCCTGCCGGTCTAACGAACTCTGGAAACACCATATATTTT.

Points on this clone: The sample contains more than one DNA sequence encoding this CDR3. The gene calls are TRBV6-1 and TRBJ2-2, with 9 bases identical to TRBD2. Germline V CDR1 and CDR2: MNHNS, SASEGT. V lost 3 bases and J lost 5; bases outside the gene matches: 7. This CDR3 has 16 amino acids. CDR3 nucleotides: TGTGCCAGCAGTGAGGCGGGAGGGGGTCGGACCGGGGAGCTGTTTTTT. This gives the protein CASSEAGGGRTGELFF.